Following are 25 T cell receptor beta chains from one sample sequenced in a study of chemoradiotherapy in HPV16-positive cancers. The assay was immunoSEQ multiplex PCR, and TCRdb's table has in-frame clones only and misses some. The sample holds under 35,000 clones, around 89% seen once. The material was blood, obtained from a patient who underwent chemoradiotherapy. All receptors come from a human donor with HPV-associated anogenital cancer.

The gene calls are TRBV6-4 and TRBJ2-1; D is perhaps TRBD2 (5 bases). Germline-derived CDR1 and CDR2 are MRHNA and SNTAGT. This CDR3 is 15 amino acids long. Trimming left V 7 bases short and J 6 bases short, with 19 bases between. The CDR3 loop reads CASTAGPSTVNEQFF. The CDR3 coding sequence is TGTGCCAGCACCGCCGGGCCTAGCACAGTCAATGAGCAGTTCTTC.

The table lists this clone with a count of one. V is TRBV9 and J is TRBJ1-4; weak D call: TRBD1 (6 bases). The V gene lost 6 bases and the J gene lost 3 bases, with 12 bases spanning the gap. This CDR3 is 14 amino acids long. Germline CDR1 and CDR2: SGDLS and YYNGEE. The DNA for the CDR3 is TGTGCCAGCAACTCACAGGGTCCTAATGAAAAACTGTTTTTT. Its translation is CASNSQGPNEKLFF.

V usage is TRBV5-1 and J usage is TRBJ1-4; 7 bases map to TRBD1. The CDR3 spans 15 residues. V was clipped by 4 bases and J by 5 bases; unmatched bases: 8. CDR1 and CDR2 (germline): SGHRS, YFSETQ. CDR3 protein: CASSRDGTDNEKLFF. Written as DNA, the CDR3 is TGCGCCAGCAGCCGAGACGGGACAGACAATGAAAAACTGTTTTTT.

This clone has more than one count but fewer than ten. This chain links TRBV27 with TRBJ2-2; D unclear. V dropped 8 bases and J dropped 0 bases, with 1 base sitting between them. CDR1 MNHEY and CDR2 SMNVEV come from the germline V gene (reference sequence). CDR3 size: 11 residues. The CDR3 nucleotides are TGTGCCAGCTCGAACACCGGGGAGCTGTTTTTT. Protein sequence: CASSNTGELFF.

The chain couples TRBV15 to TRBJ2-7; 10 bases agree with TRBD1. Germline loops: CDR1 LNHNV, CDR2 YYDKDF (reference sequence). J was trimmed by 5 bases and V by 0 bases; bases with no gene match: 1. The CDR3 runs to 14 residues. CDR3 sequence (DNA): TGTGCCACCAGCAGAGAGACAGGGGGCCACGAGCAGTACTTC. Residues: CATSRETGGHEQYF.

The chain joins TRBV5-8 to TRBJ2-3, with 8 bases aligning to TRBD1. The CDR3 sequence is 15 residues long. Germline assignment: CDR1 SGHTS and CDR2 YDEGEE. J lost 3 bases, V lost 4 bases, and 7 bases had no gene match. The CDR3 DNA reads as TGTGCCAGCAGCCGACAGGGGTATCGGACAGATACGCAGTATTTT. Translating gives CASSRQGYRTDTQYF. Drawing the rest from reference TRBV5-8 and TRBJ2-3, the complete variable domain is EAGVTQSPTHLIKTRGQQATLRCSPISGHTSVYWYQQALGLGLQFLLWYDEGEERNRGNFPPRFSGRQFPNYSSELNVNALELEDSALYLCASSRQGYRTDTQYFGPGTRLTVL.

The chain carries TRBV20-1 and TRBJ2-5, with D tentatively TRBD1 (6 bases). CDR3 length equals 11 residues. Germline V gives CDR1 DFQATT, CDR2 SNEGSKA (reference sequence). The V end was cut by 2 bases, the J end by 5 bases, with 6 bases between. In DNA, the CDR3 is TGCAGTGCTAGAAGGGGGGAGACCCAGTACTTC. Translating gives CSARRGETQYF.

This chain links TRBV21-1 with TRBJ1-4. TRBV21-1 is described as a pseudogene. The CDR3 covers 10 residues. CDR3 in amino acids: CASSNEKLFF. As DNA, the CDR3 is TGTGCCAGCAGTAATGAAAAACTGTTTTTT.

V and J are TRBV4-1 and TRBJ1-4; the match to TRBD1 covers 10 bases. The CDR3 is 18 residues long. Germline CDR1 is MGHRA and CDR2 is YSYEKL. The V gene end was trimmed by 0 bases and the J gene end by 3 bases; junction bases not matched to a gene: 7. The CDR3 loop is CASSQERTGGLSNEKLFF. Here the CDR3 DNA reads TGCGCCAGCAGCCAAGAGAGGACAGGGGGATTGTCTAATGAAAAACTGTTTTTT.

J is TRBJ1-2 and V is TRBV27; no clear D. This CDR3 is 14 amino acids long. Germline CDR1 and CDR2: MNHEY and SMNVEV (reference sequence). V lost 3 bases and J 1 base, leaving 9 bases between the germline ends. The CDR3 DNA reads TGTGCCAGCAGTTTTTCACCACGTAACTATGGCTACACCTTC. Protein sequence: CASSFSPRNYGYTF.

The gene calls are TRBV28 and TRBJ1-6; D unresolved. Germline lookup yields CDR1 MDHEN and CDR2 SYDVKM. The CDR3 spans 13 residues. V lost 3 bases and J lost 9, with 9 bases in between. The chain's CDR3 is CASSLVSGSPLHF. The DNA of the CDR3 is TGTGCCAGCAGTTTGGTCTCCGGTTCACCCCTCCACTTT.

The chain couples TRBV28 to TRBJ1-2; D unresolved. CDR3 size: 17 residues. The V end was cut by 6 bases, the J end by 2 bases, with 22 bases between. The germline gives CDR1 MDHEN, CDR2 SYDVKM. As DNA, the CDR3 is TGTGCCAGCAGATCAGCCCTTCTAGCAGTTACAAACTATGGCTACACCTTC. Translation gives CASRSALLAVTNYGYTF.

This CDR3 reads CASSIGRWGDSPLHF. The CDR3 DNA reads as TGTGCCAGTAGTATTGGCAGGTGGGGGGATTCACCCCTCCACTTT. The chain carries TRBV19 and TRBJ1-6; a weak D match, TRBD1 (5 bases). Trimming removed 3 bases at V and 8 bases at J, with 14 bases between. Germline assignment: CDR1 LNHDA and CDR2 SQIVND (reference sequence). CDR3 length equals 15 residues.

The table lists this clone with a count of one. The V gene is TRBV11-2, the J gene TRBJ2-2; TRBD2 agrees at 13 bases. The CDR3 is 18 amino acids. Germline-derived CDR1 and CDR2 are SGHAT and FQNNGV. The ends lost 4 bases at V and 4 bases at J; junction bases unmatched: 9. CDR3: CASSSGTSGVLGTGELFF. CDR3 bases: TGTGCCAGCAGCTCCGGGACTAGCGGGGTCTTAGGCACCGGGGAGCTGTTTTTT.

The chain combines TRBV10-2 with TRBJ1-4; D is undetermined. The V and J ends lost 7 bases and 0 bases respectively, with 3 bases between them. Per the germline V gene, CDR1 is WSHSY and CDR2 is SAAADI. The CDR3 runs 12 residues. The CDR3 protein is CASKTTNEKLFF. CDR3 sequence (DNA): TGCGCCAGCAAAACAACTAATGAAAAACTGTTTTTT.

In this sample, this clone turned up once. The rearrangement joins TRBV10-3 to TRBJ2-1; 9 bases fit TRBD1. V trimming: 10 bases; J trimming: 4 bases; junction bases outside the gene matches: 5. The CDR3 is 13 amino acids. CDR1 is ENHRY, CDR2 SYGVKD, per germline. Written as DNA, the CDR3 is TGTGCCACCGGGACAGGGCCGTACAATGAGCAGTTCTTC. Its protein product is CATGTGPYNEQFF.

V usage is TRBV4-1 and J usage is TRBJ1-5; 10 positions match TRBD1. V lost 2 bases and J lost 0; bases outside the gene matches: 13. Germline values: CDR1 MGHRA, CDR2 YSYEKL. This CDR3 is built from 20 residues. CDR3 residues: CASSQSSGTGVAYSNQPQHF. The CDR3 DNA reads TGCGCCAGCAGCCAATCTTCCGGGACAGGGGTGGCCTATAGCAATCAGCCCCAGCATTTT.

The table lists this clone with a few counts. DNA for the CDR3: TGTGCCAGCAGCCCACCCGGACACCTGCAAGAGACCCAGTACTTC. It yields the protein CASSPPGHLQETQYF. The chain is built from TRBV11-1 and TRBJ2-5, with D possibly being TRBD1 (5 bases). The V end was cut by 5 bases, the J end by 2 bases, with 15 bases between. CDR3 length: 15 amino acids. Germline CDR1 is SGHAT and CDR2 is FQDESV (reference sequence).

The rearrangement uses TRBV7-9 and TRBJ2-2; D might be TRBD2 (6 bases). Deletions cut 1 base from V and 3 bases from J, with 9 bases between. The CDR3 runs to 15 residues. Germline CDR1 is SEHNR and CDR2 is FQNEAQ (reference sequence). The CDR3 region is CASSLGGGYTGELFF. CDR3 sequence (DNA): TGTGCCAGCAGCTTAGGGGGAGGCTACACCGGGGAGCTGTTTTTT.

This chain links TRBV5-6 with TRBJ1-2; 8 bases are shared with TRBD1. The CDR3 consists of 17 residues. Germline V gene sequence: CDR1 SGHDT, CDR2 YYEEEE. V lost 9 bases, J lost 0 bases, and 16 bases stayed unmatched. For the CDR3, the DNA is TGTGCCACAGCTTGGCAGGGGGCAATGAAACCTAACTATGGCTACACCTTC. This translates into CATAWQGAMKPNYGYTF. Together with reference TRBV5-6 and TRBJ1-2, the CDR3 gives the full variable domain: DAGVTQSPTHLIKTRGQQVTLRCSPKSGHDTVSWYQQALGQGPQFIFQYYEEEERQRGNFPDRFSGHQFPNYSSELNVNALLLGDSALYLCATAWQGAMKPNYGYTFGSGTRLTVV.

The count of this clone is one. The V and J genes are TRBV7-8 and TRBJ2-7, with 11 bases lining up with TRBD1. The CDR3 is 15 residues long. V was pared by 7 bases and J by 2 bases, with 7 bases of the junction left unmatched. Per the germline V gene, CDR1 is SGHVS and CDR2 is FQNEAQ. The CDR3 DNA is TGTGCCAGCAACTCACCGGGACAGGGGGCCTACGAGCAGTACTTC. Translating it yields CASNSPGQGAYEQYF.

The chain links TRBV10-2 to TRBJ1-2; tentatively, D is TRBD1 (5 bases). Trimming stripped 3 bases from V and 4 bases from J, with 18 bases between. The germline gives CDR1 WSHSY, CDR2 SAAADI. The CDR3 is 16 amino acids. The DNA for the CDR3 is TGCGCCAGCAGTGAAGGCTCGGGGGTAAGGGCCTATGGCTACACCTTC. As protein: CASSEGSGVRAYGYTF.

The chain couples TRBV2 to TRBJ2-5; TRBD1 matches at 8 bases. The CDR3 runs 16 residues. The V gene's germline CDR1 is SNHLY and CDR2 FYNNEI. V dropped 7 bases and J dropped 4; count of bases not matched to a gene: 14. CDR3 in amino acids: CASIPLGPGGLETQYF. The CDR3 DNA follows: TGTGCCAGCATCCCTCTGGGGCCAGGGGGCTTAGAGACCCAGTACTTC.

The gene calls are TRBV11-2 and TRBJ2-3; 7 bases fit TRBD2. CDR3 length equals 16 residues. V lost 5 bases, J lost 5 bases, and 13 bases stayed unmatched. Germline V gene lookup returns CDR1 SGHAT and CDR2 FQNNGV. This chain's CDR3 is CASSPSLSSGGDTQYF. CDR3 bases: TGTGCCAGCAGCCCATCGTTGTCCTCGGGGGGAGATACGCAGTATTTT.

The chain joins TRBV6-9 to TRBJ1-1; D remains ambiguous. The CDR3 totals 13 residues. Germline CDR1 is MNHGY and CDR2 is SVAAGI. V lost 3 bases and J 11 bases, leaving 16 bases between the germline ends. The DNA of the CDR3 is TGTGCCAGCAGTTACTCCGGGGAGGGTGTTGCTTTCTTT. Protein: CASSYSGEGVAFF.